This TCR beta chain comes out of a study of blood T cell repertoires in COVID-19. The overall study: Spain, Italy and the United States supplied samples that represented acute and convalescent COVID-19. Sources were T cells, B-cell-depleted T cells, or PBMCs; the material itself was cDNA or gDNA.

This CDR3 comprises 13 residues. Trimming removed 3 bases at V and 7 bases at J, with 10 bases between. Germline CDR1 and CDR2: SNHLY and FYNNEI. Under the authors' procedure: The authors estimated nucleated cell counts from reference gene primer amplification. Using immunoSEQ multiplex PCR, the repertoire was profiled, and TCRdb retains in-frame clones only, with some absent. V and J calls and clone size are given by that table; D and trimming were obtained from the DNA. Counted here are over 150,000 clones, about four fifths occurring once; the ten biggest clones make up about 6.4%. The chain couples TRBV2 to TRBJ1-5; D gene ambiguous. This receptor was identified in a human donor in a cohort sampled during active COVID-19. Sequences were obtained from peripheral blood. The CDR3 DNA is TGTGCCAGCAGTGACCTATCCAGGCAGCCCCAGCATTTT. Its translation: CASSDLSRQPQHF.